The rows below give T cell receptor beta chains drawn from one sample of a study of OX40 agonist ivuxolimab in advanced cancers. TCRdb keeps only in-frame clones here, not all; method: immunoSEQ multiplex PCR. The sample records around 100,000 clones, approximately 90% being singletons. The material was CD4+ or CD8+ T cells sorted from blood, obtained in a trial of the OX40 agonist ivuxolimab. The receptors were gathered from an adult with an advanced solid tumor such as melanoma, head and neck, liver or kidney cancer. CDR3s include the opening cysteine and the closing phenylalanine or tryptophan. The order of the fields is clone size, J gene, V gene, D gene, CDR3 DNA, CDR3 protein. The D gene is left open where the match is weak. A clone size is listed for some rows: how often the clone was seen (once, few, many), or a class if it is expanded.

-,TRBJ2-5,TRBV6-1,-,TGTGCCAGCAGTAACGTGGAGACCCAGTACTTC,CASSNVETQYF
-,TRBJ2-2,TRBV30,-,TGTGCCTGGAGTACCCAGGGAGGCGGGGAGCTGTTTTTT,CAWSTQGGGELFF
-,TRBJ2-7,TRBV6-6,TRBD1,TGTGCCAGCAGTTACTCATTGCGGGGACAGGACTACGAGCAGTACTTC,CASSYSLRGQDYEQYF
-,TRBJ2-7,TRBV15,TRBD1,TGTGCCACCAGCAGAAGCAACAGGGGGGTCGAGCAGTACTTC,CATSRSNRGVEQYF
-,TRBJ2-1,TRBV9,TRBD2,TGTGCCAGCAGCGTAACTAGCGGGGGGGTCTCCTACAATGAGCAGTTCTTC,CASSVTSGGVSYNEQFF
-,TRBJ1-2,TRBV25-1,-,TGTGCCAGCAGCGGGCTATACTATGGCTACACCTTC,CASSGLYYGYTF
-,TRBJ2-3,TRBV19,TRBD2,TGTGCCAGTAGTATGGGGATTCGGACTAGCGGGAGACCAGCGGATACGCAGTATTTT,CASSMGIRTSGRPADTQYF
-,TRBJ1-5,TRBV19,-,TGTGCCAGTAGTATCGGAGGGAGAGGCAATCAGCCCCAGCATTTT,CASSIGGRGNQPQHF
-,TRBJ2-7,TRBV9,TRBD2,TGTGCCAGCAGCGCGACCGGGACTAGCGGTACCTACGAGCAGTACTTC,CASSATGTSGTYEQYF
-,TRBJ2-2,TRBV7-7,-,TGTGCCAGCAGCCCCGGTCCGTCCACCGGGGAGCTGTTTTTT,CASSPGPSTGELFF
-,TRBJ1-4,TRBV6-1,TRBD1,TGTGCCAGCAGTGGAAACAGGGGGGAAAAACTGTTTTTT,CASSGNRGEKLFF
-,TRBJ1-4,TRBV4-2,-,TGTGCCAGCAGCCAAGATACCGGGGTTAATGAAAAACTGTTTTTT,CASSQDTGVNEKLFF
-,TRBJ2-7,TRBV6-6,-,TGTGCCAGCAGTTACCCATACGAGCAGTACTTC,CASSYPYEQYF
-,TRBJ2-7,TRBV29-1,-,TGCAGCGGGACGAAGGCCACCGAGCAGTACTTC,CSGTKATEQYF
-,TRBJ2-3,TRBV4-2,TRBD2,TGTGCCAGCAGCCTACTAGCGGGGGGTCGAGATACGCAGTATTTT,CASSLLAGGRDTQYF
-,TRBJ1-1,TRBV28,TRBD1,TGTGCCAGCAGTTTAACCTCGGGACAGGGGGCGGGGAACACTGAAGCTTTCTTT,CASSLTSGQGAGNTEAFF
-,TRBJ1-1,TRBV11-2,-,TGTGCCAGCAGCCCACCGGGACGGTTGAACACTGAAGCTTTCTTT,CASSPPGRLNTEAFF
few,TRBJ1-2,TRBV2,-,TGTGCCAGCAGTGAAGCGCTTGGGGCAGGGGTCTATGGCTACACCTTC,CASSEALGAGVYGYTF
-,TRBJ1-1,TRBV6-5,-,TGTGCCAGCAGTTACACCGAGCAGAACACTGAAGCTTTCTTT,CASSYTEQNTEAFF
-,TRBJ1-1,TRBV19,-,TGTGCCAGTAGTCCCGGCCCCCCCGGGACTGAAGCTTTCTTT,CASSPGPPGTEAFF
-,TRBJ2-1,TRBV20-1,-,TGCAGTGCCAGACAGGAAGAGCAGTTCTTC,CSARQEEQFF
-,TRBJ1-5,TRBV19,-,TGTGCCAGCAAGGGACAAGGTAATCAGCCCCAGCATTTT,CASKGQGNQPQHF
-,TRBJ1-1,TRBV19,TRBD1,TGTGCCAGTAGTAGGGACAGATTACTTGAAGCTTTCTTT,CASSRDRLLEAFF
once,TRBJ2-1,TRBV15,-,TGTGCCACCAGCAGAGATTTGGTCATGGAGCAGTTCTTC,CATSRDLVMEQFF
-,TRBJ2-2,TRBV30,TRBD1,TGTGCCTGGAGTGTACGGTCAGGGGGCATCACCGGGGAGCTGTTTTTT,CAWSVRSGGITGELFF
-,TRBJ2-5,TRBV29-1,-,TGCAGCGTCGCTCGGACCATAAAGGGGGAGACCCAGTACTTC,CSVARTIKGETQYF
-,TRBJ2-4,TRBV25-1,TRBD1,TGTGCCAGTAGGACAGGGCAAAACATTCAGTACTTC,CASRTGQNIQYF
-,TRBJ2-1,TRBV6-6,-,TGTGCCAGCAGCGTTCCAGGGGTTGAGCAGTTCTTC,CASSVPGVEQFF
-,TRBJ1-1,TRBV29-1,-,TGCAGCGTTCCGGGGAACGGCACTGAAGCTTTCTTT,CSVPGNGTEAFF
-,TRBJ2-2,TRBV5-4,TRBD2,TGTGCCAGCAGCGGGACTAGCGGGTCATACCGCACCGGGGAGCTGTTTTTT,CASSGTSGSYRTGELFF
few,TRBJ1-1,TRBV2,-,TGTGCCAGCAGCGCCCTTATGAACACTGAAGCTTTCTTT,CASSALMNTEAFF
-,TRBJ2-1,TRBV4-2,TRBD2,TGTGCCAGCAGCCGAGATCCTAGCGGGAACCGGAAGCAGTTCTTC,CASSRDPSGNRKQFF
-,TRBJ2-2,TRBV6-1,-,TGTGCCAGCAGTGAATTCATCGGGGAGCTGTTTTTT,CASSEFIGELFF
-,TRBJ2-7,TRBV27,-,TGTGCCAGCAGTTTAAGCCCCAACGGGGATTACGAGCAGTACTTC,CASSLSPNGDYEQYF
-,TRBJ2-1,TRBV9,TRBD2,TGTGCCAGCAGCCCCAGCGCGGGGGTCAATGAGCAGTTCTTC,CASSPSAGVNEQFF
-,TRBJ1-6,TRBV30,-,TGTGCCTGGAGTATCATCTATAATTCACCCCTCCACTTT,CAWSIIYNSPLHF
few,TRBJ1-1,TRBV5-1,-,TGCGCCAGCAGCCCCCAACCTAGGAACACTGAAGCTTTCTTT,CASSPQPRNTEAFF
few,TRBJ2-3,TRBV11-2,-,TGTGCCAGCAGCTTCGGCGGAACTAGCACAGATACGCAGTATTTT,CASSFGGTSTDTQYF
-,TRBJ2-7,TRBV6-1,-,TGTGCCAGCAGGTGGGGGGCCTACGAGCAGTACTTC,CASRWGAYEQYF
-,TRBJ1-3,TRBV7-2,-,TGTGCCAGCAGCCAAACCAATTCTGGAAACACCATATATTTT,CASSQTNSGNTIYF
-,TRBJ2-7,TRBV11-2,TRBD1,TGTGCCAGCAAACGAGGGACAGGGCCCTACGAGCAGTACTTC,CASKRGTGPYEQYF
-,TRBJ2-1,TRBV5-1,TRBD2,TGCGCCAGCAGCTTGACCGGGACTAGCGGTGTAAATGAGCAGTTCTTC,CASSLTGTSGVNEQFF
-,TRBJ1-4,TRBV5-4,TRBD1,TGTGCCAGCAGCCGCCAGACAGGGTCTAGGGAAAAACTGTTTTTT,CASSRQTGSREKLFF
-,TRBJ2-6,TRBV2,-,TGTGCCAGCAGTGGAGGGGGACTCTTTGGGGCCAACGTCCTGACTTTC,CASSGGGLFGANVLTF
-,TRBJ2-1,TRBV6-6,-,TGTGCCAGCAGCCTACGGGGGCCCTCCTACAATGAGCAGTTCTTC,CASSLRGPSYNEQFF
-,TRBJ2-1,TRBV19,-,TGTGCCAGTAGCCCACGGCCTTGGCCCAATGAGCAGTTCTTC,CASSPRPWPNEQFF
-,TRBJ2-7,TRBV29-1,TRBD2,TGCAGCGTGGAGGGACTAGCGGGGGACTACGAGCAGTACTTC,CSVEGLAGDYEQYF
-,TRBJ1-4,TRBV19,TRBD1,TGTGCCATATCCCAGACAGGGCGCGGAAAACTGTTTTTT,CAISQTGRGKLFF
-,TRBJ1-1,TRBV21-1,-,TGTGCCAGCAGCAAAGGGACAGGGGCGACAATGAACACTGAAGCTTTCTTT,CASSKGTGATMNTEAFF
-,TRBJ2-5,TRBV5-1,-,TGCGCCAGCAGCTTGGCCCGCGGCGGGACGAAACAAGAGACCCAGTACTTC,CASSLARGGTKQETQYF
-,TRBJ2-6,TRBV5-6,-,TGTGCCAGCAGCACACAGAGCTCTGGGGCCAACGTCCTGACTTTC,CASSTQSSGANVLTF
-,TRBJ2-1,TRBV13,TRBD2,TGTGCCAGCAGCTTCGGAATATTACTAGCGGGAAATGAGCAGTTCTTC,CASSFGILLAGNEQFF